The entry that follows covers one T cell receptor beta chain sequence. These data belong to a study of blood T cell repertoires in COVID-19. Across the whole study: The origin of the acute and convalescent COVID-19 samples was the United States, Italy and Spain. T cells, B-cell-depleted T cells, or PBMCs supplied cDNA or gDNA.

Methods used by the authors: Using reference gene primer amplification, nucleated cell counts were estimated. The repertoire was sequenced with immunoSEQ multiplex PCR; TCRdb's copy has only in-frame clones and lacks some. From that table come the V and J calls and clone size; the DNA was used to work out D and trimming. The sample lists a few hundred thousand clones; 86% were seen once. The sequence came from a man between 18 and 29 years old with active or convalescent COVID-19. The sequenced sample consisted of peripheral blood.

CDR3 protein: CASKPLAGVGETQYF. The CDR3 DNA reads as TGTGCCAGTAAACCCTTAGCGGGAGTAGGAGAGACCCAGTACTTC. The rearrangement joins TRBV19 to TRBJ2-5, with TRBD2 matching over 9 bases. The CDR3 totals 15 residues. The germline V gene has CDR1 LNHDA and CDR2 SQIVND (reference sequence). J was trimmed by 4 bases and V by 7 bases; bases with no gene match: 10.